This TCR beta chain was recovered during a study of control samples from healthy donors and cancer patients. The J segment lost 6 bases and the V segment lost 5 bases, leaving 6 bases of the junction unmatched. The germline V gene has CDR1 KGHSY and CDR2 FQNENV. The CDR3 covers 15 residues. TCRdb's table, derived via immunoSEQ multiplex PCR, lists solely in-frame clones and lacks some. Among 50,000 to 55,000 clones listed, roughly nine tenths were seen once. The TCR was taken from a man aged 35 to 55 with colorectal cancer. Sequencing was performed on PBMCs. This chain connects TRBV16 to TRBJ1-5, with TRBD1 matching 11 bases. The CDR3: CASSSDRGLGQPQHF. In DNA form, the CDR3 reads TGTGCCAGCAGCTCGGACAGGGGGCTAGGTCAGCCCCAGCATTTT. Using reference TRBV16 and TRBJ1-5 for the parts outside the CDR3, the full variable domain is GEEVAQTPKHLVRGEGQKAKLYCAPIKGHSYVFWYQQVLKNEFKFLISFQNENVFDETGMPKERFSAKCLPNSPCSLEIQATKLEDSAVYFCASSSDRGLGQPQHFGDGTRLSIL.